The 4 T cell receptor beta chains in this list originate from one sample, sequenced in a study of blood T cell repertoires in COVID-19. The repertoire was sequenced with immunoSEQ multiplex PCR; TCRdb's copy has only in-frame clones and lacks some. Of over 150,000 clones detected, 85% to 90% appear once; the ten largest clones hold around 0.88%. The material sequenced was peripheral blood. These TCRs come from a woman aged 18-29 years who had recovered from COVID-19.

This clone was counted only a few times. V and J are TRBV7-2 and TRBJ1-1; the D gene is possibly TRBD1 (5 bases). Germline assignment: CDR1 SGHTA and CDR2 FQGNSA. V gave up 2 bases and J gave up 2 bases, with 9 bases separating them. The CDR3 is 14 residues long. CDR3 nucleotide sequence: TGTGCCAGCAGCTTAAGGACATCTAACACTGAAGCTTTCTTT. Translated: CASSLRTSNTEAFF.

The sample holds one count of this clone. This chain joins TRBV6-5 and TRBJ2-4; the match to TRBD2 covers 7 bases. Unmatched junction bases numbered 12, after V lost 6 bases and J lost 13 bases. Germline CDR1 MNHEY, CDR2 SVGAGI. CDR3 length equals 13 residues. CDR3 amino acids: CASSTTSRDYQYF. The DNA for the CDR3 is TGTGCCAGCAGCACGACTTCCCGGGACTACCAGTACTTC.

The rearrangement links TRBV6-1 to TRBJ1-5, with 10 bases fitting TRBD1. Germline V lookup: CDR1 MNHNS, CDR2 SASEGT. The CDR3 sequence is 15 residues long. V dropped 3 bases and J dropped 4; count of bases not matched to a gene: 3. CDR3 DNA sequence: TGTGCCAGCAGTGAGGGGACAGGGGTTAATCAGCCCCAGCATTTT. Encoded protein: CASSEGTGVNQPQHF.

The CDR3 DNA reads as TGTGCCATAAGAGGTGGCACCGGGGAGCTGTTTTTT. Encoded protein: CAIRGGTGELFF. The genes are TRBV10-3 and TRBJ2-2; no reliable D call. From germline, CDR1 is ENHRY and CDR2 SYGVKD. The CDR3 length is 12 residues. V was pared by 9 bases and J by 4 bases, with 9 bases between.